A single sample gave rise to the 29 T cell receptor beta chains below, sequenced in a study of T cells after yellow fever vaccination. Via MiXCR, TCRdb re-called the 5' RACE reads, giving one row per CDR3 protein. The sample includes around 26,000 distinct CDR3 sequences, roughly 3.3% of them seen just once. The sample consisted of PBMCs, either bulk or a sorted T-cell subset (CD4+, CD8+, memory, or dextramer-sorted; not recorded which), taken about 49 days after the first yellow fever vaccination. The receptors were sampled from a man aged 18 to 29 who received the YFV17D yellow fever vaccine.

This clonotype was recorded many times. The DNA of the CDR3 is TGTGCCAGCAGTGAGGGGGGATATGGCTACACCTTC. This translates into CASSEGGYGYTF. The rearrangement links TRBV2 to TRBJ1-2, with D tentatively TRBD1 (5 bases). The CDR3 totals 12 residues. The germline V and J ends were trimmed by 3 bases and 5 bases, with 7 bases remaining between them. Per the germline V gene, CDR1 is SNHLY and CDR2 is FYNNEI. The complete variable domain, with remaining parts taken from reference TRBV2 and TRBJ1-2, reads EPEVTQTPSHQVTQMGQEVILRCVPISNHLYFYWYRQILGQKVEFLVSFYNNEISEKSEIFDDQFSVERPDGSNFTLKIRSTKLEDSAMYFCASSEGGYGYTFGSGTRLTVV.

This clonotype was counted many times. The rearrangement uses TRBV11-3 and TRBJ2-7, with a tentative D call TRBD2 (6 bases). CDR1 SGHNT and CDR2 YENEEA come from the germline V gene. The CDR3 has 16 amino acids. Deletions cut 3 bases from V and 3 bases from J, with 18 bases between. The CDR3 DNA is TGTGCCAGCAGCTTTAGGGACTCGAGAATCAACTACGAGCAGTACTTC. Residues: CASSFRDSRINYEQYF. The full variable domain, completed using reference TRBV11-3 and TRBJ2-7, is EAGVVQSPRYKIIEKKQPVAFWCNPISGHNTLYWYLQNLGQGPELLIRYENEEAVDDSQLPKDRFSAERLKGVDSTLKIQPAELGDSAVYLCASSFRDSRINYEQYFGPGTRLTVT.

This clonotype was counted at least ten times. The CDR3, as DNA: TGCGCCAGCACGGGTGCGGGGGAGACCCAGTACTTC. Its protein is CASTGAGETQYF. The chain uses TRBV5-1 and TRBJ2-5; D is perhaps TRBD2 (6 bases). Germline CDR1 reads SGHRS; CDR2 reads YFSETQ. Trimming took 6 bases from V and 5 from J, leaving 11 bases between them. The CDR3 runs 12 residues.

This sequence joins TRBV6-1 and TRBJ2-7; D remains ambiguous. V lost 8 bases to trimming and J lost 2 bases, with 13 bases between them. The germline gives CDR1 MNHNS, CDR2 SASEGT. CDR3 length: 13 amino acids. DNA of the CDR3: TGTGCCAGCTCGCCTCAGAACACCTACGAGCAGTACTTC. As protein: CASSPQNTYEQYF.

This clonotype is deemed medium-sized. CDR3 nucleotides: TGCAGTGCTGCGGCGGGACTTCTAAACACCGGGGAGCTGTTTTTT. This codes for CSAAAGLLNTGELFF. The chain combines TRBV20-1 with TRBJ2-2; D perhaps matches TRBD2 (6 bases). V lost 5 bases to trimming and J lost 2 bases, with 15 bases between them. Per germline, CDR1 DFQATT and CDR2 SNEGSKA (reference sequence). There are 15 residues in the CDR3.

This clonotype was observed at least ten times. The chain employs TRBV7-2 and TRBJ2-1, with 10 bases fitting TRBD2. V gave up 5 bases and J gave up 10 bases; unmatched junction bases: 8. This CDR3 comprises 14 residues. Germline CDR1 is SGHTA and CDR2 is FQGNSA. The CDR3 region is CASSQSGGAREQFF. The CDR3 nucleotides are TGTGCCAGCAGCCAGAGCGGGGGGGCGCGCGAGCAGTTCTTC.

This clonotype was counted many times. The rearrangement uses TRBV4-1 and TRBJ1-1, with D perhaps matching TRBD1 (5 bases). V was pared by 3 bases and J by 4 bases, with 12 bases between. This CDR3 is built from 14 residues. Per the germline V gene, CDR1 is MGHRA and CDR2 is YSYEKL. This chain's CDR3 is CASSQGGGGTEAFF. The CDR3 DNA reads as TGCGCCAGCAGCCAGGGTGGGGGGGGCACTGAAGCTTTCTTT.

This clonotype was recorded at least ten times. This chain connects TRBV20-1 to TRBJ2-3; the match to TRBD2 covers 9 bases. The CDR3 runs to 15 residues. V shed 1 base, J shed 4 bases, and the junction held 6 bases outside the gene matches. Germline V gives CDR1 DFQATT, CDR2 SNEGSKA (reference sequence). CDR3 amino acids: CSARVASGEADTQYF. In DNA, the CDR3 is TGCAGTGCTAGAGTGGCTAGCGGGGAGGCAGATACGCAGTATTTT.

There are many counts of this clonotype. V usage is TRBV4-2 and J usage is TRBJ2-1; D remains ambiguous. This CDR3 has 15 residues. Trimming left V 6 bases short and J 0 bases short, with 12 bases between. The V gene's germline CDR1 is LGHNA and CDR2 YNFKEQ. Here the CDR3 reads CASRNGRSSYNEQFF. DNA of the CDR3: TGTGCCAGCAGAAATGGCAGGAGCTCCTACAATGAGCAGTTCTTC.

In this sample, this clonotype turned up many times. V is TRBV18 and J is TRBJ1-6, with D tentatively TRBD1 (6 bases). Looked up from germline, CDR1 is KGHSH and CDR2 is LQKENI. V was cut by 3 bases and J by 6 bases, with 12 bases left in between. The CDR3 has 15 residues. CDR3 in amino acids: CASSPTGEGNSPLHF. The CDR3 nucleotides are TGTGCCAGCTCACCGACAGGAGAGGGTAATTCACCCCTCCACTTT.

At least ten counts were recorded for this clonotype. The rearrangement links TRBV6-5 to TRBJ1-2; D is uncertain. The ends were cut back, 0 bases at V and 7 bases at J, with 12 bases in the middle. The germline CDR1 and CDR2 sequences are MNHEY and SVGAGI. The CDR3 covers 14 residues. CDR3 protein: CASSYSTREGGYTF. CDR3 nucleotides: TGTGCCAGCAGTTACTCGACGAGGGAGGGTGGCTACACCTTC.

At least ten counts were recorded for this clonotype. The junction departs from the called germline gene at one end, perhaps through a read error. The genes are TRBV18 and TRBJ1-2; D is perhaps TRBD1 (5 bases). Germline loops: CDR1 KGHSH, CDR2 LQKENI. This CDR3 is built from 16 residues. DNA of the CDR3: TGTGCCAGCTCGCCACCGGCCAAGTCGGGGGGCTATGGCTACACCTTC. Translating gives CASSPPAKSGGYGYTF.

There are many counts of this clonotype. This chain connects TRBV7-2 to TRBJ2-3; TRBD2 aligns across 15 bases. The V and J ends lost 4 bases and 4 bases, in that order; junction bases with no gene match: 6. The V gene's germline CDR1 is SGHTA and CDR2 FQGNSA. There are 17 residues in the CDR3. This chain's CDR3 is CASSSGLAGGFADTQYF. As DNA, the CDR3 is TGTGCCAGCAGCTCCGGACTAGCGGGGGGGTTCGCAGATACGCAGTATTTT.

This clonotype appeared a few times. This chain joins TRBV3-1 and TRBJ2-2, with D unresolved. V was cut by 3 bases and J by 2 bases, with 10 bases left in between. From germline, CDR1 is LGHDT and CDR2 YNNKEL (reference sequence). The CDR3 sequence is 15 residues long. Here the CDR3 reads CASSHSSANTGELFF. The CDR3 coding sequence is TGTGCCAGCAGCCACTCCTCGGCCAACACCGGGGAGCTGTTTTTT.

There are many counts of this clonotype. V usage is TRBV12-3 or TRBV12-4 and J usage is TRBJ2-7; 9 bases agree with TRBD1. The CDR3 is made up of 13 amino acids. The trim removed 6 bases at V and 3 bases at J, leaving 3 bases unmatched. In DNA, the CDR3 is TGTGCCAGCAGATCGACAGGGGGCTACGAGCAGTACTTC. It specifies CASRSTGGYEQYF.

There are many counts of this clonotype. The chain has TRBV20-1 and TRBJ1-2, with 9 positions matching TRBD1. CDR3 length: 15 residues. CDR1 and CDR2 (germline): DFQATT, SNEGSKA (reference sequence). Losses at the gene ends were 3 bases for V and 6 bases for J; bases not matched to a gene: 11. In DNA, the CDR3 is TGCAGTGCTAGGGGACAGGGAGGAAGGTTGGATGGCTACACCTTC. It yields the protein CSARGQGGRLDGYTF.

The table lists this clonotype with many counts. This rearrangement joins TRBV7-9 to TRBJ1-2; possible D gene TRBD1, 5 bases. The germline V gene has CDR1 SEHNR and CDR2 FQNEAQ (reference sequence). The CDR3 is made up of 13 amino acids. Trimming cost V 4 bases and J 7 bases, with 13 bases left between them. CDR3 residues: CASSSDSGSGYTF. The CDR3 DNA reads as TGTGCCAGCAGCTCCGACAGTGGGTCTGGCTACACCTTC. Looking up the rest from reference TRBV7-9 and TRBJ1-2 gives the full variable domain: DTGVSQNPRHKITKRGQNVTFRCDPISEHNRLYWYRQTLGQGPEFLTYFQNEAQLEKSRLLSDRFSAERPKGSFSTLEIQRTEQGDSAMYLCASSSDSGSGYTFGSGTRLTVV.

This clonotype appeared many times. This chain connects TRBV2 to TRBJ1-3; D remains ambiguous. The V gene lost 6 bases and the J gene lost 5 bases, with 8 bases spanning the gap. Germline V gene sequence: CDR1 SNHLY, CDR2 FYNNEI. The CDR3 loop spans 12 amino acids. The CDR3 sequence: CASRVGRNTIYF. The DNA of the CDR3 is TGTGCCAGCAGGGTAGGGAGAAACACCATATATTTT.

This clonotype came up many times. The chain recombines TRBV7-2 with TRBJ1-4; 8 bases are shared with TRBD1. The J segment lost 7 bases and the V segment lost 0 bases, leaving 7 bases of the junction unmatched. Germline V gives CDR1 SGHTA, CDR2 FQGNSA. CDR3 length equals 16 residues. Here the CDR3 DNA reads TGTGCCAGCAGCTTAGCGGGGGCAGGGGGCGGTGAAAAACTGTTTTTT. Protein product: CASSLAGAGGGEKLFF.

This clonotype was counted many times. The gene calls are TRBV3-1 and TRBJ1-4; D uncertain. CDR3 length equals 14 residues. The germline V gene encodes CDR1 LGHDT and CDR2 YNNKEL (reference sequence). V was trimmed by 2 bases and J by 7 bases, leaving 11 bases between them. CDR3 residues: CASSQMGSGEKLFF. The CDR3 bases are TGTGCCAGCAGCCAAATGGGTTCAGGTGAAAAACTGTTTTTT. The variable domain in full, with the rest retrieved from reference TRBV3-1 and TRBJ1-4, is DTAVSQTPKYLVTQMGNDKSIKCEQNLGHDTMYWYKQDSKKFLKIMFSYNNKELIINETVPNRFSPKSPDKAHLNLHINSLELGDSAVYFCASSQMGSGEKLFFGSGTQLSVL.

In its sample, this clonotype was seen many times. The chain recombines TRBV11-2 with TRBJ2-4, with D perhaps TRBD1 or TRBD2 (6 bases each). The length of the CDR3 is 17 residues. The germline V and J ends were trimmed by 4 bases and 2 bases, with 18 bases remaining between them. Germline CDR1 reads SGHAT; CDR2 reads FQNNGV. The CDR3 nucleotides read TGTGCCAGCAGCTCATACAGGGAAGGGGGGCCCAAAAACATTCAGTACTTC. Residues: CASSSYREGGPKNIQYF.

This clonotype was observed at least ten times. The chain combines TRBV20-1 with TRBJ1-6; D is possibly TRBD1 (5 bases). Germline CDR1 is DFQATT and CDR2 is SNEGSKA (reference sequence). The CDR3 totals 13 residues. V lost 3 bases and J lost 7, with 10 bases in between. The DNA for the CDR3 is TGCAGTGCTAGCAGGGAACGAAATTCACCCCTCCACTTT. Its protein is CSASRERNSPLHF.

This clonotype was picked up many times. The J gene is TRBJ2-7, the V gene TRBV3-1; possibly TRBD1 or TRBD2 for D (5 bases each). This CDR3 is built from 14 residues. Trimming took off 2 bases at V and 2 bases at J, with 10 bases between the two ends. From germline, CDR1 is LGHDT and CDR2 YNNKEL (reference sequence). In DNA, the CDR3 is TGTGCCAGCAGCCAATGGGACGCTACCTACGAGCAGTACTTC. It yields the protein CASSQWDATYEQYF.

This clonotype was observed at least ten times. V usage is TRBV27 and J usage is TRBJ2-1, with unresolved D. Germline-derived CDR1 and CDR2 are MNHEY and SMNVEV (reference sequence). V was trimmed by 6 bases and J by 4 bases, leaving 10 bases between them. CDR3 length equals 13 residues. The chain's CDR3 is CASRGSIYNEQFF. The CDR3 nucleotides read TGTGCCAGCAGGGGGTCCATTTACAATGAGCAGTTCTTC.

At least ten counts were recorded for this clonotype. The rearrangement joins TRBV12-3 or TRBV12-4 to TRBJ2-7; D is ambiguous. This CDR3 spans 14 amino acids. V lost 6 bases to trimming and J lost 2 bases, with 14 bases between them. The CDR3, as DNA: TGTGCCAGCAGCCCCAGAGTTGGGGCCTACGAGCAGTACTTC. It specifies CASSPRVGAYEQYF.

In its sample, this clonotype was seen many times. The rearrangement links TRBV30 to TRBJ1-2; TRBD1 is a possible D gene (6 bases). The ends were cut back, 2 bases at V and 3 bases at J, with 10 bases in the middle. The germline V gene has CDR1 GTSNPN and CDR2 SVGIG (reference sequence). The CDR3 runs 13 residues. CDR3 protein: CAWSRGNYYGYTF. CDR3 nucleotides: TGTGCCTGGAGTAGGGGGAACTACTATGGCTACACCTTC.

This clonotype came up many times. V is TRBV7-2 and J is TRBJ2-3; 9 bases are a match to TRBD2. This CDR3 region has 16 residues. Germline V gene sequence: CDR1 SGHTA, CDR2 FQGNSA. V lost 4 bases to trimming and J lost 2 bases; unmatched junction nucleotides: 7. This chain's CDR3 is CASSSRLAALTDTQYF. CDR3 DNA: TGTGCCAGCAGCTCTAGACTAGCGGCGCTCACAGATACGCAGTATTTT.

This clonotype was detected many times. The chain has TRBV5-4 and TRBJ2-3; D possibly uses TRBD1 or TRBD2 (6 bases each). This CDR3 has 15 residues. The V gene lost 2 bases and the J gene lost 2 bases, with 12 bases spanning the gap. The V gene's germline CDR1 is SGHNT and CDR2 YYREEE (reference sequence). CDR3 in amino acids: CASSFNGGHTDTQYF. The CDR3 DNA reads TGTGCCAGCAGCTTTAACGGGGGCCACACAGATACGCAGTATTTT.

This clonotype was counted many times. This chain links TRBV28 with TRBJ1-6, with TRBD1 matching 8 bases. Germline V CDR1 and CDR2: MDHEN, SYDVKM. V lost 5 bases and J lost 10; bases outside the gene matches: 13. CDR3 length: 16 amino acids. CDR3 sequence (DNA): TGTGCCAGCAGTGAACACAGGGGGATAGGTGACTCACCCCTCCACTTT. Translating gives CASSEHRGIGDSPLHF.